This TCR beta chain was sequenced for a study of blood T cell repertoires in COVID-19. Background on the study: Samples of COVID-19 (acute and convalescent) were obtained from the United States, Italy and Spain. T cells, B-cell-depleted T cells, or PBMCs supplied cDNA or gDNA.

The V gene lost 2 bases and the J gene lost 4 bases, with 12 bases spanning the gap. The germline V gene has CDR1 SGHVS and CDR2 FQNEAQ. The CDR3 is 15 residues long. Original handling: From reference gene primer amplification, estimates of nucleated cell counts were derived. Produced via immunoSEQ multiplex PCR; TCRdb's table is partial and in-frame only. The V and J calls and clone size are taken from that table; D and trimming were inferred from the DNA. The data contain over 85,000 clones, around 92% of them singletons. The sequence came from a man younger than 35 with acute or convalescent COVID-19. The material sequenced was peripheral blood. The chain has TRBV7-8 and TRBJ1-3; D is possibly TRBD1 (5 bases). As DNA, the CDR3 is TGTGCCAGCAGCTTACCAGGGTTGGGGGGAAACACCATATATTTT. It specifies CASSLPGLGGNTIYF.